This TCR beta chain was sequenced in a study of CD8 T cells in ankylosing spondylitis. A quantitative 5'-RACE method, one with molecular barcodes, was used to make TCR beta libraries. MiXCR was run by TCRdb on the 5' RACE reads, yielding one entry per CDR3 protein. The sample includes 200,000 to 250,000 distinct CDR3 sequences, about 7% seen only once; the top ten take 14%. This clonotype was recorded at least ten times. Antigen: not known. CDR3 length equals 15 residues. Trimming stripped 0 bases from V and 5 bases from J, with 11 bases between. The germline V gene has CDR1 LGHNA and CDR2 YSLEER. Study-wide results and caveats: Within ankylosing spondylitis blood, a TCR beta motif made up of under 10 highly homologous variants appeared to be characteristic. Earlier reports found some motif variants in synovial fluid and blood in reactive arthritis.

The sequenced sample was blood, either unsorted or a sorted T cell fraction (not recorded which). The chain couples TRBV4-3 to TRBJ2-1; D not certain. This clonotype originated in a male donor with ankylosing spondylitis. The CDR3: CASSQDRSPHNEQFF. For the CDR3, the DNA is TGCGCCAGCAGCCAAGATCGTTCACCCCACAATGAGCAGTTCTTC.